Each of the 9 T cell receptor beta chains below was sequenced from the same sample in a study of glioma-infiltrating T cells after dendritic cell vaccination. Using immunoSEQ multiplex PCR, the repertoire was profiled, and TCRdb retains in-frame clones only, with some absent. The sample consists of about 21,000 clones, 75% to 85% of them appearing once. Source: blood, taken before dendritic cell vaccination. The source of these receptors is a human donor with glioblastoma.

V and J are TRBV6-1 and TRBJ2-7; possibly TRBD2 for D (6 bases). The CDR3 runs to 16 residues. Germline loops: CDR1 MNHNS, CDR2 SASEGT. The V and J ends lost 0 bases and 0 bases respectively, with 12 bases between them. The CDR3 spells CASSEARRGRSYEQYF. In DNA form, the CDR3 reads TGTGCCAGCAGTGAAGCGAGGCGGGGACGCTCCTACGAGCAGTACTTC.

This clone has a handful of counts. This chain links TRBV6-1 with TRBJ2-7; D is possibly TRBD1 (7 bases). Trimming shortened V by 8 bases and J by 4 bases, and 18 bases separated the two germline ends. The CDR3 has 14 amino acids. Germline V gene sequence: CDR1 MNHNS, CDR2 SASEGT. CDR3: CASSSGDRSYEQYF. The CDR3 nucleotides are TGTGCCAGCTCTTCGGGGGACAGATCATACGAGCAGTACTTC.

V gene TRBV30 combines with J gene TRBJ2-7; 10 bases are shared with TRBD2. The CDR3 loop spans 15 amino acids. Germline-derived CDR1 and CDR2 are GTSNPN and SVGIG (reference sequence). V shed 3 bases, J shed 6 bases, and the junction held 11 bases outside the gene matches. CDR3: CAWRGGAGGPVEQYF. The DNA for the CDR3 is TGTGCCTGGAGGGGGGGAGCGGGAGGGCCGGTCGAGCAGTACTTC.

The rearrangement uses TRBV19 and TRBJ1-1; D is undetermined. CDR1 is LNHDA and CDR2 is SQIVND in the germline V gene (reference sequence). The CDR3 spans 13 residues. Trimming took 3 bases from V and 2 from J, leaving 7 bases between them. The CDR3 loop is CASSISVNTEAFF. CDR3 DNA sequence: TGTGCCAGTAGTATTTCCGTTAACACTGAAGCTTTCTTT.

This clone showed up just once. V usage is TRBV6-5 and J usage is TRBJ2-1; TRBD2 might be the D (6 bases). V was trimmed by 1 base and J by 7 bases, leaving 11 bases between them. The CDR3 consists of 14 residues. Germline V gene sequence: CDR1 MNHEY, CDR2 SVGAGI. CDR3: CASSYYGRDNEQFF. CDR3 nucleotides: TGTGCCAGCAGTTACTACGGGAGAGATAATGAGCAGTTCTTC.

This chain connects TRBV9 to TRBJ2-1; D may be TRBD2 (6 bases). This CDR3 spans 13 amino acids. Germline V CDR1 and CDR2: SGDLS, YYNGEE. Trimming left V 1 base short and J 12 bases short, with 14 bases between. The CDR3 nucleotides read TGTGCCAGCAGCGTACTGGGGGAGGTCGGGCAGTTCTTC. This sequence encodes CASSVLGEVGQFF.

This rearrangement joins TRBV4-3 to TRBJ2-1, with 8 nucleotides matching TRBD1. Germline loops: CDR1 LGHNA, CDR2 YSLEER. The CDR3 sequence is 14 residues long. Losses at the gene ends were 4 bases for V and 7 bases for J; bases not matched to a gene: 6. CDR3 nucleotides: TGCGCCAGCAGCCGGCAGGGGGCTGGGAATGAGCAGTTCTTC. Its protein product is CASSRQGAGNEQFF.

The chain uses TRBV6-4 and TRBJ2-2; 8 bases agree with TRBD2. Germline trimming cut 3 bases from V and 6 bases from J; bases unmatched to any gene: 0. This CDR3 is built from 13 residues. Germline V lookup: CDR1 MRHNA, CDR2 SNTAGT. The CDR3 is CASSEREAGELFF. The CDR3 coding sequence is TGTGCCAGCAGTGAGCGGGAGGCCGGGGAGCTGTTTTTT.

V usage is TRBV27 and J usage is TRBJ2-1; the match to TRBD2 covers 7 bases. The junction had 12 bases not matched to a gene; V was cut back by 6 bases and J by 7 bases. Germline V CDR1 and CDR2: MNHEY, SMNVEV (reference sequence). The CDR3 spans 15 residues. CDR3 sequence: CASSRPAGVNNEQFF. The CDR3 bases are TGTGCCAGCAGCCGGCCCGCGGGAGTGAATAATGAGCAGTTCTTC.